These 28 T cell receptor beta chains were all obtained from the same sample, sequenced in a study of blood T cell repertoires in COVID-19. The assay was immunoSEQ multiplex PCR, and TCRdb's table has in-frame clones only and misses some. The sample has 120,000 to 150,000 clones, about 90% seen once. Sequencing was performed on peripheral blood. The receptors derive from a human donor in a cohort sampled during active COVID-19.

This clone was found once. The rearrangement links TRBV29-1 to TRBJ2-1; weak D call: TRBD1 (6 bases). Trimming stripped 7 bases from V and 9 bases from J, with 22 bases between. This CDR3 is built from 14 residues. Germline V gives CDR1 SQVTM, CDR2 ANQGSEA. The CDR3 sequence: CSARETGFFIEQFF. Here the CDR3 DNA reads TGCAGCGCCCGTGAGACAGGTTTCTTCATTGAGCAGTTCTTC.

This clone was found once. V gene TRBV5-1 combines with J gene TRBJ2-3; 8 nucleotides match TRBD1. CDR3 size: 19 residues. The trim removed 1 base at V and 1 base at J, leaving 14 bases unmatched. Germline V gene data show CDR1 as SGHRS and CDR2 as YFSETQ. The DNA of the CDR3 is TGCGCCAGCAGCTTGCTCATTATAACGACAGGGGATGGCACAGATACGCAGTATTTT. This codes for CASSLLIITTGDGTDTQYF.

This clone has a handful of counts. The chain uses TRBV6-5 and TRBJ1-4, with 7 bases identical to TRBD1. Trimming removed 2 bases from V and 6 bases from J; junction bases left unmatched: 6. The V gene's germline CDR1 is MNHEY and CDR2 SVGAGI. The CDR3 consists of 15 residues. The CDR3 protein is CASSYARQGHEKLFF. The CDR3 DNA is TGTGCCAGCAGTTACGCCAGACAGGGACATGAAAAACTGTTTTTT.

The chain combines TRBV3-1 (or the pseudogene TRBV3-2) with TRBJ2-1; D possibly corresponds to TRBD2 (6 bases). The CDR3 spans 14 residues. CDR1 LGHDT and CDR2 YNNKEL come from the germline V gene (reference sequence). V shed 2 bases and J shed 7 bases, with 12 bases lying between them. CDR3 bases: TGTGCCAGCAGCCAATCCGGGAGAAGAAATGAGCAGTTCTTC. Amino acids: CASSQSGRRNEQFF.

The V gene is TRBV7-2, the J gene TRBJ1-2; 9 bases are shared with TRBD1. The CDR3 length is 14 residues. CDR1 and CDR2 (germline): SGHTA, FQGNSA. Germline trimming cut 5 bases from V and 7 bases from J; bases unmatched to any gene: 8. DNA for the CDR3: TGTGCCAGCAGCGAGGGACAGGGAGCGTTTGGCTACACCTTC. Protein product: CASSEGQGAFGYTF.

This clone was observed a single time. The J gene is TRBJ1-1, the V gene TRBV7-2, with D hard to call. CDR3 length equals 15 residues. V was clipped by 0 bases and J by 1 base, with 9 bases between them. The germline CDR1 and CDR2 sequences are SGHTA and FQGNSA. The CDR3 DNA is TGTGCCAGCAGCTTAGCCGGACTCCCGAACACTGAAGCTTTCTTT. It codes for CASSLAGLPNTEAFF.

This chain uses TRBV15 with TRBJ1-2; weak D call: TRBD1 (6 bases). The CDR3 length is 14 residues. CDR1 and CDR2 from the germline V gene are LNHNV and YYDKDF (reference sequence). V was pared by 0 bases and J by 8 bases, with 13 bases between. This chain's CDR3 is CATSRDRRQEGYTF. The CDR3 DNA follows: TGTGCCACCAGCAGAGATCGACGACAGGAAGGCTACACCTTC.

The chain combines TRBV2 with TRBJ1-5; the match to TRBD1 covers 7 bases. The V gene's germline CDR1 is SNHLY and CDR2 FYNNEI. The junction had 11 bases not matched to a gene; V was cut back by 5 bases and J by 4 bases. The CDR3 runs 16 residues. CDR3 residues: CASSYDRALLNQPQHF. Written as DNA, the CDR3 is TGTGCCAGCAGTTACGACAGGGCCCTACTAAATCAGCCCCAGCATTTT.

This chain connects TRBV5-6 to TRBJ2-3; D possibly corresponds to TRBD2 (6 bases). The CDR3 covers 16 residues. Germline CDR1 and CDR2: SGHDT and YYEEEE. The V and J ends lost 1 base and 1 base respectively, with 13 bases between them. The CDR3 coding sequence is TGTGCCAGCAGCTTGTTCGGCGGGGCGGGCACAGATACGCAGTATTTT. It encodes CASSLFGGAGTDTQYF.

The V and J genes are TRBV4-1 and TRBJ2-7, with 8 bases lining up with TRBD1. The CDR3 runs 14 residues. CDR1 is MGHRA and CDR2 is YSYEKL in the germline V gene. Trimming at V came to 5 bases and at J to 7 bases, leaving 10 bases not matched to a gene. The CDR3 DNA reads as TGCGCCAGCAGCGTCGGGACAGGCTATGGAGAGCAGTACTTC. It specifies CASSVGTGYGEQYF.

This chain uses TRBV5-1 with TRBJ2-2, with D uncertain. Germline V gene data show CDR1 as SGHRS and CDR2 as YFSETQ. The V end was cut by 1 base, the J end by 5 bases, with 12 bases between. The CDR3 totals 15 residues. CDR3 nucleotide sequence: TGCGCCAGCAGCTTGCTAGGAGCCAAGACCGGGGAGCTGTTTTTT. Its translation is CASSLLGAKTGELFF.

V gene TRBV6-2 or TRBV6-3 combines with J gene TRBJ2-5, with TRBD2 identical over 8 bases. The V and J ends lost 2 bases and 7 bases, in that order; junction bases with no gene match: 9. The CDR3 runs 15 residues. CDR1 is MNHEY and CDR2 is SVGEGT in the germline V gene. In DNA form, the CDR3 reads TGTGCCAGCAGTTACCTGGGACTAGATATGGGGACCCAGTACTTC. Protein product: CASSYLGLDMGTQYF.

The V and J genes are TRBV9 and TRBJ2-1, with 12 bases aligning to TRBD2. The CDR3 extends over 17 amino acids. Germline CDR1 is SGDLS and CDR2 is YYNGEE. V shed 0 bases and J 8 bases; nucleotides not matched to a gene: 9. The CDR3 reads CASSVEGLAGGPYEQFF. CDR3 coding DNA: TGTGCCAGCAGCGTAGAAGGGCTAGCGGGAGGGCCCTATGAGCAGTTCTTC.

This chain uses TRBV11-2 with TRBJ2-2; 7 nucleotides align to TRBD1. With V trimmed by 3 bases and J by 0 bases, 4 bases remained unmatched. The CDR3 totals 16 residues. The germline CDR1 and CDR2 sequences are SGHAT and FQNNGV. In nucleotides, the CDR3 is TGTGCCAGCAGCTTGGGGACAGATCCGAACACCGGGGAGCTGTTTTTT. This gives the protein CASSLGTDPNTGELFF.

J is TRBJ2-1 and V is TRBV10-3; perhaps TRBD1 as D (7 bases). V lost 7 bases and J 0 bases, leaving 10 bases between the germline ends. In germline, CDR1 is ENHRY, CDR2 SYGVKD. This CDR3 spans 14 amino acids. The CDR3 DNA follows: TGTGCCATCATGCGGGACAGCTCCTACAATGAGCAGTTCTTC. This sequence encodes CAIMRDSSYNEQFF.

The chain recombines TRBV15 with TRBJ1-1, with TRBD1 matching 8 bases. CDR1 is LNHNV, CDR2 YYDKDF, per germline (reference sequence). CDR3 length: 15 residues. With 1 base clipped from V and 4 bases from J, the junction kept 5 bases outside the gene matches. As DNA, the CDR3 is TGTGCCACCAGCAGAGGTCCAACAGGGGGCACTGAAGCTTTCTTT. This codes for CATSRGPTGGTEAFF.

The chain is built from TRBV18 and TRBJ2-1; 9 nucleotides match TRBD2. The CDR3 loop spans 16 amino acids. V lost 3 bases to trimming and J lost 8 bases; unmatched junction nucleotides: 11. The germline gives CDR1 KGHSH, CDR2 LQKENI. CDR3 bases: TGTGCCAGCTCACCCATAGCGGGAGCTGGTTTGGATGAGCAGTTCTTC. This sequence encodes CASSPIAGAGLDEQFF.

CDR3: CASSGSTGVLYNEQFF. The CDR3 DNA reads TGTGCCAGCAGCGGGTCGACAGGGGTCCTCTACAATGAGCAGTTCTTC. The chain combines TRBV28 with TRBJ2-1; 8 bases are shared with TRBD1. This CDR3 is built from 16 residues. V trimming: 6 bases; J trimming: 3 bases; junction bases outside the gene matches: 10. CDR1 and CDR2 from the germline V gene are MDHEN and SYDVKM.

The rearrangement joins TRBV7-8 to TRBJ1-3; D gene ambiguous. The CDR3 runs 15 residues. Germline CDR1 reads SGHVS; CDR2 reads FQNEAQ. The V gene lost 2 bases and the J gene lost 2 bases, with 10 bases spanning the gap. In DNA, the CDR3 is TGTGCCAGCAGCTTATCGCCAGGCCCTGGAAACACCATATATTTT. It specifies CASSLSPGPGNTIYF. The entire variable domain, with the rest obtained from reference TRBV7-8 and TRBJ1-3, is as follows: GAGVSQSPRYKVAKRGQDVALRCDPISGHVSLFWYQQALGQGPEFLTYFQNEAQLDKSGLPSDRFFAERPEGSVSTLKIQRTQQEDSAVYLCASSLSPGPGNTIYFGEGSWLTVV.

The chain couples TRBV7-2 to TRBJ2-7; 8 nucleotides agree with TRBD2. The CDR3 consists of 16 residues. The trim removed 4 bases at V and 3 bases at J, leaving 11 bases unmatched. The germline V gene encodes CDR1 SGHTA and CDR2 FQGNSA. CDR3 coding DNA: TGTGCCAGCAGCTCTAATAGCGGGATGGGAGGCTACGAGCAGTACTTC. This translates into CASSSNSGMGGYEQYF.

This clone was counted once. The chain links TRBV4-2 to TRBJ2-7; TRBD1 might be the D (7 bases). Deletions cut 0 bases from V and 2 bases from J, with 11 bases between. This CDR3 spans 15 amino acids. Germline CDR1 and CDR2: LGHNA and YNFKEQ. The CDR3 protein is CASSQESGGTYEQYF. CDR3 DNA sequence: TGTGCCAGCAGCCAAGAGTCAGGGGGGACCTACGAGCAGTACTTC.

This clone was seen only a few times. The V gene is TRBV4-2, the J gene TRBJ1-5; D might be TRBD1 (6 bases). Germline V gene data show CDR1 as LGHNA and CDR2 as YNFKEQ. Trimming removed 4 bases at V and 5 bases at J, with 18 bases between. The CDR3 sequence is 16 residues long. CDR3 sequence: CASSPTHGTQDQPQHF. CDR3 bases: TGTGCCAGCAGCCCGACGCACGGGACACAAGATCAGCCCCAGCATTTT.

This clone occurred a few times. In nucleotides, the CDR3 is TGTGCCAGCAGCAAAGCAACAGGTACGGACTATGGCTACACCTTC. Translation gives CASSKATGTDYGYTF. The chain carries TRBV21-1 and TRBJ1-2; TRBD1 is taken as the D call from the table, unchecked against the DNA. TRBV21-1 is reported as a pseudogene. The CDR3 contains 15 residues.

The chain is built from TRBV7-8 and TRBJ1-5; the match to TRBD1 covers 9 bases. Looked up from germline, CDR1 is SGHVS and CDR2 is FQNEAQ. The CDR3 consists of 17 residues. Trimming removed 4 bases from V and 7 bases from J; junction bases left unmatched: 14. CDR3 DNA sequence: TGTGCCAGCAGCTCGGACAGGGGCATGTCCCTAATGCAGCCCCAGCATTTT. It specifies CASSSDRGMSLMQPQHF.

The chain recombines TRBV28 with TRBJ1-1, with 11 positions matching TRBD1. Trimming at V came to 8 bases and at J to 4 bases, leaving 0 bases not matched to a gene. The CDR3 consists of 12 residues. The germline CDR1 and CDR2 sequences are MDHEN and SYDVKM. CDR3 nucleotides: TGTGCCAGCGGGACAGGGGGCACTGAAGCTTTCTTT. Encoded protein: CASGTGGTEAFF.

This chain joins TRBV9 and TRBJ1-2; a possible D gene is TRBD1 (5 bases). Trimming cost V 4 bases and J 8 bases, with 18 bases left between them. The CDR3 is 14 residues long. Germline V gives CDR1 SGDLS, CDR2 YYNGEE. CDR3 in DNA: TGTGCCAGCAGCCGAAGGCGGGAAGGGACCGGCTACACCTTC. It is translated as CASSRRREGTGYTF.

The chain carries TRBV29-1 and TRBJ1-1; D might be TRBD1 (5 bases). CDR1 SQVTM and CDR2 ANQGSEA come from the germline V gene. Between the trimmed V and J ends, which lost 6 bases and 10 bases, there was a span of 27 bases. This CDR3 contains 15 residues. In nucleotides, the CDR3 is TGCAGCGTCCACAAATCAAGGGGCCGACAGCTAGGAGCTTTCTTT. It translates to CSVHKSRGRQLGAFF.

This clone was found once. V and J are TRBV4-3 and TRBJ2-3; D is possibly TRBD2 (7 bases). The CDR3 totals 17 residues. V was pared by 3 bases and J by 7 bases, with 23 bases between. The germline gives CDR1 LGHNA, CDR2 YSLEER. The CDR3 nucleotides read TGCGCCAGCAGCCAGGAGACCTTAGGGGGGGTACAATATACGCAGTATTTT. Translating it yields CASSQETLGGVQYTQYF.